This entry describes one T cell receptor (beta chain). What it binds is not known. This sample is drawn from a study of T cell responses to AZD1222 COVID-19 vaccine. The study, taken as a whole, reports: Reportedly, nearly half the spike-specific TCRs target unmutated variant regions. Mostly white British, mostly female donors; authors suggested clonal diversity may be underestimated. Spike-specific TCR breadth and depth grew following two AZD1222 doses.

V was pared by 4 bases and J by 5 bases, with 18 bases between. Germline V gene data show CDR1 as MDHEN and CDR2 as SYDVKM. The CDR3 totals 15 residues. Pooled samples include second doses given at about 4 or 12 weeks. Here immunoSEQ multiplex PCR was the method, and the copy in TCRdb shows in-frame clones only, minus some. Among under 150,000 clones listed, 75% to 90% were seen once. Sequencing used peripheral blood, obtained 28 days after the second AZD1222 dose. This sequence joins TRBV28 and TRBJ2-7; D is perhaps TRBD2 (5 bases). The source of this sequence is an adult who received the AZD1222 COVID-19 vaccine. CDR3 sequence (DNA): TGTGCCAGCAGTTCATCTAGCTCCGGAGGCCACGAGCAGTACTTC. Translation: CASSSSSSGGHEQYF. The entire variable domain, with the rest obtained from reference TRBV28 and TRBJ2-7, is as follows: DVKVTQSSRYLVKRTGEKVFLECVQDMDHENMFWYRQDPGLGLRLIYFSYDVKMKEKGDIPEGYSVSREKKERFSLILESASTNQTSMYLCASSSSSSGGHEQYFGPGTRLTVT.